What follows are 26 T cell receptor beta chains derived from one specimen sequenced in a study of T-cell reconstitution after alpha-beta-depleted transplantation in children (dated by TCRdb to the mid-2010s). Libraries were constructed by PCR. Sequenced using an Illumina HiSeq 2500. To normalize quantification of the TCRbeta repertoire, the TCR libraries were built with molecular barcoding that relied on unique molecular identifiers. TCRdb took the public reads, trimmed them with fastp at Q25, ran MiXCR for clone calling and kept in-frame beta chains. Each record represents a unique CDR3 protein, reported with the most common genes and DNA among its rows. The sample table shows fewer than 550,000 distinct CDR3 sequences, and 15% to 20% are seen once. The ten largest clones represent roughly 29% of the sample. This specimen's treatment or condition label, per the study, means: allogeneic hematopoietic cell transplantation with graft depleted of TCRalphabeta T cells and CD19 B cells.

The sample in question was PBMCs, mostly from graft donor cells, obtained 360 days after TCRalphabeta/CD19-depleted stem cell transplant. All receptors derive from a boy younger than two who had a stem cell transplant for Wiskott-Aldrich syndrome, so the T cells may come from the graft donor.

The chain is built from TRBV11-3 and TRBJ2-6, with D maybe TRBD1 (5 bases). The germline V gene encodes CDR1 SGHNT and CDR2 YENEEA. CDR3 length equals 16 residues. The V end was cut by 2 bases, the J end by 4 bases, with 12 bases between. CDR3 in DNA: TGTGCCAGCAGCTTACCCCAGGGAACAGGGGCCAACGTCCTGACTTTC. It translates to CASSLPQGTGANVLTF. The whole variable domain, filled in from reference TRBV11-3 and TRBJ2-6, reads EAGVVQSPRYKIIEKKQPVAFWCNPISGHNTLYWYLQNLGQGPELLIRYENEEAVDDSQLPKDRFSAERLKGVDSTLKIQPAELGDSAVYLCASSLPQGTGANVLTFGAGSRLTVL.

The chain joins TRBV7-2 to TRBJ2-7; a weak D match, TRBD1 (6 bases). Trimming shortened V by 7 bases and J by 1 base, and 14 bases separated the two germline ends. This CDR3 is built from 14 residues. Germline V lookup: CDR1 SGHTA, CDR2 FQGNSA. In DNA, the CDR3 is TGTGCCAGCACCTACGGTACAGGGTCCTACGAGCAGTACTTC. Translated, it gives CASTYGTGSYEQYF.

This clonotype was observed a few times. The V and J genes are TRBV3-1 and TRBJ2-5; 7 bases line up with TRBD1. The CDR3 covers 17 residues. J was trimmed by 6 bases and V by 1 base; bases with no gene match: 14. Germline V lookup: CDR1 LGHDT, CDR2 YNNKEL (reference sequence). The CDR3 DNA reads as TGTGCCAGCAGCCAAGGAACACGAAGGGGGCTCTGGAAGACCCAGTACTTC. It translates to CASSQGTRRGLWKTQYF.

The chain carries TRBV24-1 and TRBJ2-3, with D tentatively TRBD1 (5 bases). This CDR3 spans 17 amino acids. Trimming left V 3 bases short and J 6 bases short, with 21 bases between. Germline V gene lookup returns CDR1 KGHDR and CDR2 SFDVKD. CDR3 nucleotide sequence: TGTGCCACCAGTGATCCCGCCCTACAGGCGCCGTCGGATACGCAGTATTTT. Translated, it gives CATSDPALQAPSDTQYF.

J is TRBJ2-1 and V is TRBV12-3 or TRBV12-4; 10 bases are shared with TRBD2. V shed 4 bases and J 7 bases; nucleotides not matched to a gene: 7. This CDR3 region has 15 residues. The CDR3 DNA follows: TGTGCCAGCAGTTGGAGCGGGAGGGCCATTAATGAGCAGTTCTTC. Translating it yields CASSWSGRAINEQFF.

This chain joins TRBV5-1 and TRBJ2-7; D is ambiguous. CDR1 and CDR2 from the germline V gene are SGHRS and YFSETQ. The CDR3 spans 9 residues. Trimming cost V 10 bases and J 6 bases, with 8 bases left between them. CDR3 sequence reads: CASAFEQYF. The CDR3 nucleotides are TGCGCCTCGGCTTTCGAGCAGTACTTC.

The chain is built from TRBV12-3 or TRBV12-4 and TRBJ2-7; no firm D call. The CDR3 loop spans 15 amino acids. The V end lost 3 bases, the J end lost 6 bases, and 18 bases lay between the germline ends. The CDR3 protein is CASSFATGRTAEQYF. The CDR3 DNA reads as TGTGCCAGCAGTTTCGCCACGGGTCGTACGGCCGAGCAGTACTTC.

The chain has TRBV12-3 or TRBV12-4 and TRBJ2-7; 12 bases align to TRBD2. CDR3 size: 14 residues. Trimming removed 5 bases from V and 6 bases from J; junction bases left unmatched: 5. Here the CDR3 reads CASSRTSGKSEQYF. The CDR3 coding sequence is TGTGCCAGCAGTCGGACTAGCGGGAAGTCCGAGCAGTACTTC.

The chain is built from TRBV28 and TRBJ1-1; maybe TRBD1 (6 bases). Between the trimmed V and J ends, which lost 6 bases and 8 bases, there was a span of 16 bases. Germline CDR1 reads MDHEN; CDR2 reads SYDVKM. The CDR3 sequence is 13 residues long. The CDR3, as DNA: TGTGCCAGCAGGCCTGGACAGTTTTCAGAAGCTTTCTTT. Translating gives CASRPGQFSEAFF.

This chain uses TRBV20-1 with TRBJ2-7; D is ambiguous. Trimming stripped 1 base from V and 3 bases from J, with 13 bases between. The germline V gene has CDR1 DFQATT and CDR2 SNEGSKA (reference sequence). This CDR3 region has 14 residues. The CDR3 spells CSARAPSSLYEQYF. CDR3 sequence (DNA): TGCAGTGCTAGAGCGCCTAGTTCCCTCTACGAGCAGTACTTC.

This chain joins TRBV5-1 and TRBJ2-7; possible D gene TRBD2, 6 bases. Germline V gives CDR1 SGHRS, CDR2 YFSETQ. The CDR3 is made up of 12 amino acids. V lost 3 bases to trimming and J lost 6 bases, with 10 bases between them. CDR3 nucleotide sequence: TGCGCCAGCAGCTCCCGGGGGTTCGAGCAGTACTTC. This translates into CASSSRGFEQYF.

This clonotype was recorded a few times. V and J are TRBV20-1 and TRBJ2-2, with D tentatively TRBD1 (6 bases). Trimming stripped 4 bases from V and 2 bases from J, with 8 bases between. The germline V gene has CDR1 DFQATT and CDR2 SNEGSKA (reference sequence). This CDR3 has 13 amino acids. The CDR3 is CSATGVNTGELFF. CDR3 nucleotides: TGCAGTGCTACAGGGGTTAACACCGGGGAGCTGTTTTTT.

This clonotype was picked up a small number of times. For the CDR3, the DNA is TGTGCCAGCAGCTTGGGAGGACGGGACAGGTATTCCTACGAGCAGTACTTC. Translation: CASSLGGRDRYSYEQYF. V usage is TRBV5-5 and J usage is TRBJ2-7; 8 bases match TRBD1. V was clipped by 0 bases and J by 1 base; unmatched bases: 9. Per the germline V gene, CDR1 is SGHKS and CDR2 is YYEKEE (reference sequence). The CDR3 sequence is 17 residues long.

CDR3: CASSHAALRGYTF. As DNA, the CDR3 is TGTGCCAGCAGCCATGCGGCTTTGAGAGGCTACACCTTC. The chain joins TRBV3-1 to TRBJ1-2, with D unresolved. The CDR3 length is 13 residues. Germline CDR1 is LGHDT and CDR2 is YNNKEL (reference sequence). Trimming took off 3 bases at V and 8 bases at J, with 13 bases between the two ends.

This clonotype is a singleton in its sample. The chain is built from TRBV20-1 and TRBJ2-1; D uncertain. V lost 4 bases and J lost 8, with 3 bases in between. The CDR3 extends over 9 amino acids. Germline V gives CDR1 DFQATT, CDR2 SNEGSKA (reference sequence). In DNA, the CDR3 is TGCAGTGCTAACCATGAGCAGTTCTTC. The encoded protein is CSANHEQFF.

This chain uses TRBV20-1 with TRBJ2-7; D possibly corresponds to TRBD2 (5 bases). The CDR3 is 13 residues long. Germline CDR1 reads DFQATT; CDR2 reads SNEGSKA (reference sequence). V shed 7 bases and J shed 3 bases, with 16 bases lying between them. The CDR3 DNA follows: TGCAGTGTTAAGGGCAGAGCGGTCTACGAGCAGTACTTC. Protein sequence: CSVKGRAVYEQYF.

This clonotype was picked up a small number of times. The chain links TRBV18 to TRBJ2-1, with D possibly TRBD1 on 5 matching bases. Trimming stripped 3 bases from V and 14 bases from J, with 17 bases between. CDR3 size: 13 residues. CDR1 and CDR2 (germline): KGHSH, LQKENI. The CDR3 here is CASSPALGERKFF. CDR3 bases: TGTGCCAGCTCACCTGCCTTAGGGGAAAGGAAGTTCTTC.

V usage is TRBV7-6 and J usage is TRBJ2-3; 9 bases align to TRBD1. V lost 5 bases, J lost 0 bases, and 3 bases stayed unmatched. The CDR3 totals 15 residues. Germline CDR1 reads SGHVS; CDR2 reads FNYEAQ. The CDR3: CASSAGTGSTDTQYF. The CDR3 bases are TGTGCCAGCAGCGCCGGGACAGGGAGCACAGATACGCAGTATTTT.

The chain joins TRBV24-1 to TRBJ2-6; 8 nucleotides align to TRBD2. This CDR3 contains 17 residues. Germline-derived CDR1 and CDR2 are KGHDR and SFDVKD. The trim removed 5 bases at V and 0 bases at J, leaving 5 bases unmatched. The CDR3 nucleotides read TGTGCCACCAGTGGCGGGGGGCTCTCCTCTGGGGCCAACGTCCTGACTTTC. Protein sequence: CATSGGGLSSGANVLTF.

This chain links TRBV5-6 with TRBJ1-2; a weak D match, TRBD1 (5 bases). The CDR3 loop spans 13 amino acids. Trimming removed 4 bases from V and 8 bases from J, with 15 bases in between. Per the germline V gene, CDR1 is SGHDT and CDR2 is YYEEEE. The CDR3 region is CASSRGEAIGYTF. CDR3 coding DNA: TGTGCCAGCAGCAGGGGCGAGGCAATCGGCTACACCTTC.

The V gene is TRBV5-1, the J gene TRBJ2-3, with D tentatively TRBD2 (6 bases). Trimming took 5 bases from V and 2 from J, leaving 12 bases between them. This CDR3 region has 14 residues. Germline V lookup: CDR1 SGHRS, CDR2 YFSETQ. The chain's CDR3 is CASRPRLDTDTQYF. CDR3 in DNA: TGCGCCAGCAGACCCCGACTAGACACAGATACGCAGTATTTT.

This clonotype was counted between two and nine times. The chain has TRBV7-8 and TRBJ1-6; TRBD1 is a possible D gene (5 bases). Looked up from germline, CDR1 is SGHVS and CDR2 is FQNEAQ. The germline V and J ends were trimmed by 1 base and 8 bases, with 12 bases remaining between them. There are 15 residues in the CDR3. The CDR3 DNA reads as TGTGCCAGCAGCTTAGAAAGACAGAGATATTCACCCCTCCACTTT. Translating it yields CASSLERQRYSPLHF.

The chain couples TRBV3-1 to TRBJ1-5; D is possibly TRBD1 (5 bases). Deletions cut 1 base from V and 5 bases from J, with 9 bases between. The CDR3 has 14 amino acids. CDR1 is LGHDT, CDR2 YNNKEL, per germline (reference sequence). CDR3 protein: CASSQGGYHQPQHF. CDR3 sequence (DNA): TGTGCCAGCAGCCAAGGGGGGTACCATCAGCCCCAGCATTTT.

This clonotype was found a few times. This chain uses TRBV7-2 with TRBJ2-7; 7 bases align to TRBD1. V was pared by 2 bases and J by 4 bases, with 8 bases of the junction left unmatched. CDR1 and CDR2 from the germline V gene are SGHTA and FQGNSA. The CDR3 is made up of 15 amino acids. The CDR3 here is CASSLPGRGKYEQYF. The CDR3 DNA reads TGTGCCAGCAGCTTACCTGGCAGGGGGAAATACGAGCAGTACTTC.

This chain links TRBV10-3 with TRBJ2-5, with TRBD1 matching 9 bases. The CDR3 contains 16 residues. Germline V CDR1 and CDR2: ENHRY, SYGVKD. Losses at the gene ends were 5 bases for V and 4 bases for J; bases not matched to a gene: 11. The CDR3 sequence: CAISSSGTGSSETQYF. DNA of the CDR3: TGTGCCATCAGTTCGTCCGGGACAGGGAGTTCAGAGACCCAGTACTTC.

V usage is TRBV5-1 and J usage is TRBJ1-4, with a weak D call TRBD1 (5 bases). CDR1 and CDR2 from the germline V gene are SGHRS and YFSETQ. Trimming removed 0 bases from V and 5 bases from J, with 17 bases in between. CDR3 length: 17 residues. The CDR3 reads CASSLAVRTRTNEKLFF. DNA for the CDR3: TGCGCCAGCAGCTTGGCCGTTCGGACACGCACCAATGAAAAACTGTTTTTT.